This TCR beta chain was identified during a study of T cell repertoires in cytomegalovirus infection. Study-wide background: Indicated by public TCR beta signatures were CMV infection and matching HLA type. Whole-study results and caveats: The cumulative frequency of public TCR beta families identified carriers of CMV plus the relevant HLA. It was HLA-C-restricted CMV-specific TCR beta clonotypes that dominated the response ex vivo.

TCRdb used MiXCR to reprocess the reads, holding one entry per CDR3 protein. The data contain under 800,000 distinct CDR3 sequences, 24% of them singletons. This clonotype was seen ten or more times. The antigen is unknown. CDR3 length equals 16 residues. Germline loops: CDR1 SGHTA, CDR2 FQGNSA. With 5 bases removed from V and 2 bases from J, the gap between germline ends came to 18 bases. This rearrangement joins TRBV7-2 to TRBJ1-2; a possible D gene is TRBD1 (5 bases). The specimen was CD8+ T cells from PBMCs. The receptor's source is a human donor in good health (CMV status not recorded). Some clones in this sample may be carry-over from other donors' samples. This chain's CDR3 is CASSPREPDRNYGYTF. In nucleotides, the CDR3 is TGTGCCAGCAGCCCACGTGAACCCGACAGAAACTATGGCTACACCTTC.